Presented here are 9 T cell receptor beta chains from one specimen sequenced in a study of blood T cell repertoires in COVID-19. Repertoires were generated with immunoSEQ multiplex PCR, while TCRdb's copy carries only in-frame clones and drops some. This sample has a few hundred thousand clones; roughly 90% occur once, and the top ten carry over 1.5%. The sample comprised peripheral blood. The origin of the receptors is a man aged 35-49 years with active or convalescent COVID-19.

The rearrangement joins TRBV11-2 to TRBJ1-1; 9 bases align to TRBD1. The CDR3 has 14 residues. CDR1 and CDR2 (germline): SGHAT, FQNNGV. J gave up 11 bases and V 4 bases, and 11 bases lay outside the gene matches. Written as DNA, the CDR3 is TGTGCCAGCAGCTACGGAACCGGGACAGGGAAGGCTTTCTTT. Protein product: CASSYGTGTGKAFF. The variable domain in full, with the rest retrieved from reference TRBV11-2 and TRBJ1-1, is EAGVAQSPRYKIIEKRQSVAFWCNPISGHATLYWYQQILGQGPKLLIQFQNNGVVDDSQLPKDRFSAERLKGVDSTLKIQPAKLEDSAVYLCASSYGTGTGKAFFGQGTRLTVV.

The chain links TRBV18 to TRBJ2-7; D gene uncertain. The germline gives CDR1 KGHSH, CDR2 LQKENI. Trimming cost V 1 base and J 4 bases, with 11 bases left between them. The CDR3 consists of 14 residues. Here the CDR3 DNA reads TGTGCCAGCTCACCACTGGCACAGTTTTACGAGCAGTACTTC. It translates to CASSPLAQFYEQYF.

The rearrangement joins TRBV2 to TRBJ2-3; D is ambiguous. With 3 bases removed from V and 6 bases from J, the gap between germline ends came to 10 bases. The germline V gene encodes CDR1 SNHLY and CDR2 FYNNEI. The CDR3 has 13 amino acids. CDR3 in DNA: TGTGCCAGCAGTGACCGATGGGCGGATACGCAGTATTTT. It codes for CASSDRWADTQYF.

This chain links TRBV7-8 with TRBJ2-3; tentative D call: TRBD1 (6 bases). Germline-derived CDR1 and CDR2 are SGHVS and FQNEAQ. Trimming stripped 5 bases from V and 7 bases from J, with 10 bases between. The CDR3 sequence is 12 residues long. The CDR3 region is CASSTRDNTQYF. CDR3 coding DNA: TGTGCCAGCAGCACCCGGGACAATACGCAGTATTTT. Filled out from reference TRBV7-8 and TRBJ2-3, the complete variable domain reads GAGVSQSPRYKVAKRGQDVALRCDPISGHVSLFWYQQALGQGPEFLTYFQNEAQLDKSGLPSDRFFAERPEGSVSTLKIQRTQQEDSAVYLCASSTRDNTQYFGPGTRLTVL.

V gene TRBV5-5 combines with J gene TRBJ1-1; TRBD1 might be the D (5 bases). V gave up 0 bases and J gave up 8 bases, with 14 bases separating them. This CDR3 is built from 14 residues. Germline V lookup: CDR1 SGHKS, CDR2 YYEKEE (reference sequence). The CDR3 coding sequence is TGTGCCAGCAGCTTGGGGCACGGGGGATTAGAAGCTTTCTTT. This codes for CASSLGHGGLEAFF.

The rearrangement uses TRBV5-1 and TRBJ1-1, with a weak D call TRBD1 (6 bases). Trimming cost V 2 bases and J 1 base, with 9 bases left between them. The CDR3 is 14 amino acids. The germline gives CDR1 SGHRS, CDR2 YFSETQ. CDR3 sequence: CASSFRTENTEAFF. CDR3 nucleotides: TGCGCCAGCAGCTTCAGGACAGAGAACACTGAAGCTTTCTTT.

The chain joins TRBV10-3 to TRBJ2-3, with 7 positions matching TRBD1. V lost 9 bases, J lost 6 bases, and 9 bases stayed unmatched. The CDR3 contains 13 residues. Germline lookup yields CDR1 ENHRY and CDR2 SYGVKD. The chain's CDR3 is CAILDRSGDTQYF. The CDR3 region has the DNA TGTGCCATTCTGGACAGGTCGGGTGATACGCAGTATTTT.

This rearrangement joins TRBV2 to TRBJ1-4, with a possible D match to TRBD1 (6 bases). The V and J ends lost 5 bases and 3 bases respectively, with 10 bases between them. CDR3 length: 14 amino acids. Germline V gene sequence: CDR1 SNHLY, CDR2 FYNNEI. The CDR3 spells CASSSGTSNEKLFF. The DNA of the CDR3 is TGTGCCAGCAGTTCCGGGACATCTAATGAAAAACTGTTTTTT. Filled out from reference TRBV2 and TRBJ1-4, the complete variable domain reads EPEVTQTPSHQVTQMGQEVILRCVPISNHLYFYWYRQILGQKVEFLVSFYNNEISEKSEIFDDQFSVERPDGSNFTLKIRSTKLEDSAMYFCASSSGTSNEKLFFGSGTQLSVL.

This clone was recorded a few times. This chain uses TRBV7-3 with TRBJ2-2; D is possibly TRBD2 (5 bases). Germline V gene lookup returns CDR1 SGHTA and CDR2 FQGTGA. The V end lost 3 bases, the J end lost 1 base, and 9 bases lay between the germline ends. This CDR3 region has 15 residues. CDR3 protein: CASSFHGGNTGELFF. DNA for the CDR3: TGTGCCAGCAGCTTTCACGGAGGGAACACCGGGGAGCTGTTTTTT.